This T cell receptor (beta chain) was identified during a study of blood T cells in healthy people across ages. Overall study results and limits: A roughly linear age-dependent decrease characterized TCR beta diversity per million T cells. Researchers deemed the diversity estimates from one million T cells underestimates.

PCR was performed a second time for roughly 7 to 12 cycles using a sample-barcoded 5' primer and a J-beta primer mix. TCRdb processed the 5' RACE reads anew with MiXCR; each CDR3 protein has one entry. The data contain 600,000 to 650,000 distinct CDR3 sequences, about 53% of them singletons. On this clonotype itself: Its specificity is not known.

Germline CDR1 is SGHTA and CDR2 is FQGNSA. The CDR3 has 11 amino acids. The source of this sequence is a man aged 55 to 69 in good health. Sequencing was performed on blood. The chain has TRBV7-2 and TRBJ2-5, with no clear D. The J call may be mistaken, given a closer DNA end match to TRBJ2-1. CDR3 sequence: CASSLEETQFF. CDR3 bases: TGTGCCAGCAGCTTGGAAGAGACCCAGTTCTTC.